Below are 30 T cell receptor beta chains sequenced from a single sample in a study of shared clonotypes between healthy human individuals. The method was immunoSEQ multiplex PCR; TCRdb's version includes in-frame clones alone and lacks a portion of them. Of around 2.5 million clones detected, roughly 93% appear once; the ten largest clones hold about 0.39%. The sample taken for sequencing was naive CD4+ T cells from PBMCs. Subset noted: CD45RA+ positively selected. These receptors were obtained from a man aged 18 to 30 in good health. Some clones in this sample may be carry-over from other donors' samples.

This clone has more than one count but fewer than ten. The chain is built from TRBV6-1 and TRBJ1-5; the D is unclear. Per the germline V gene, CDR1 is MNHNS and CDR2 is SASEGT. The CDR3 has 13 amino acids. Trimming took off 4 bases at V and 6 bases at J, with 10 bases between the two ends. The CDR3 spells CASSARGGQPQHF. CDR3 DNA sequence: TGTGCCAGCAGTGCCCGAGGCGGTCAGCCCCAGCATTTT.

This clone showed up just once. This chain joins TRBV11-1 and TRBJ1-2; D perhaps matches TRBD1 (5 bases). Deletions cut 2 bases from V and 5 bases from J, with 18 bases between. Germline V gene data show CDR1 as SGHAT and CDR2 as FQDESV (reference sequence). The CDR3 sequence is 16 residues long. Here the CDR3 DNA reads TGTGCCAGCAGCTTAAGATTCGCAGGGTCGCGGTATGGCTACACCTTC. It is translated as CASSLRFAGSRYGYTF.

This clone was recorded only once. The chain has TRBV6-4 and TRBJ2-3, with 8 bases identical to TRBD2. The V gene's germline CDR1 is MRHNA and CDR2 SNTAGT. V lost 2 bases, J lost 2 bases, and 3 bases stayed unmatched. This CDR3 is 15 amino acids long. The CDR3 sequence: CASSDVAGPTDTQYF. The CDR3 region has the DNA TGTGCCAGCAGTGACGTAGCGGGACCCACAGATACGCAGTATTTT.

This clone was picked up a small number of times. This chain joins TRBV6-4 and TRBJ2-1, with 7 bases identical to TRBD2. Losses at the gene ends were 3 bases for V and 10 bases for J; bases not matched to a gene: 6. CDR3 size: 13 residues. Germline values: CDR1 MRHNA, CDR2 SNTAGT. CDR3 bases: TGTGCCAGCAGTGAACGACTAGCAAACGAGCAGTTCTTC. This gives the protein CASSERLANEQFF.

V usage is TRBV29-1 and J usage is TRBJ2-1; 10 positions agree with TRBD2. There are 14 residues in the CDR3. V was pared by 5 bases and J by 6 bases, with 7 bases of the junction left unmatched. The germline CDR1 and CDR2 sequences are SQVTM and ANQGSEA. The CDR3 nucleotides read TGCAGCGTTCAAGGAGCGGGAGGGGTCAATGAGCAGTTCTTC. Encoded protein: CSVQGAGGVNEQFF.

This clone was seen once. The rearrangement links TRBV28 to TRBJ1-4, with TRBD1 matching 7 bases. The CDR3 covers 18 residues. The germline CDR1 and CDR2 sequences are MDHEN and SYDVKM. The V and J ends lost 5 bases and 3 bases, in that order; junction bases with no gene match: 15. DNA for the CDR3: TGTGCCAGCAGTATAATCAGGGGGGGATACGAGGCTAATGAAAAACTGTTTTTT. Protein sequence: CASSIIRGGYEANEKLFF.

This chain uses TRBV30 with TRBJ2-1; a weak D match, TRBD2 (6 bases). Trimming removed 0 bases at V and 12 bases at J, with 15 bases between. Looked up from germline, CDR1 is GTSNPN and CDR2 is SVGIG (reference sequence). This CDR3 has 13 residues. CDR3 amino acids: CAWSVVDPEGQFF. The CDR3 DNA sequence: TGTGCCTGGAGTGTAGTAGACCCGGAGGGGCAGTTCTTC.

V gene TRBV6-1 combines with J gene TRBJ2-7; D gene uncertain. This CDR3 has 14 amino acids. The V end lost 7 bases, the J end lost 0 bases, and 13 bases lay between the germline ends. Germline CDR1 and CDR2: MNHNS and SASEGT. CDR3 coding DNA: TGTGCCAGCATGAGAGCAGGCAACTCCTACGAGCAGTACTTC. Its protein product is CASMRAGNSYEQYF.

This rearrangement joins TRBV11-2 to TRBJ2-7; TRBD1 is a possible D gene (6 bases). The V end lost 4 bases, the J end lost 0 bases, and 19 bases lay between the germline ends. Per the germline V gene, CDR1 is SGHAT and CDR2 is FQNNGV. The CDR3 is 17 residues long. The CDR3 region has the DNA TGTGCCAGCAGCTCCATAGTGGGCGGACAGAGCTCCTACGAGCAGTACTTC. It specifies CASSSIVGGQSSYEQYF.

The rearrangement uses TRBV7-2 and TRBJ1-1, with D possibly being TRBD1 (6 bases). Germline CDR1 reads SGHTA; CDR2 reads FQGNSA. The V end was cut by 5 bases, the J end by 3 bases, with 13 bases between. There are 14 residues in the CDR3. CDR3 DNA: TGTGCCAGCAGCGCGGACAGCTCTTACACTGAAGCTTTCTTT. It encodes CASSADSSYTEAFF.

V gene TRBV15 combines with J gene TRBJ2-7; 10 positions match TRBD1. V lost 2 bases, J lost 3 bases, and 7 bases stayed unmatched. CDR3 length equals 16 residues. The germline CDR1 and CDR2 sequences are LNHNV and YYDKDF (reference sequence). The CDR3 DNA sequence: TGTGCCACCAGCAGACGGCCGGGACAGGGGAGCTACGAGCAGTACTTC. As protein: CATSRRPGQGSYEQYF.

This clone showed up just once. The chain recombines TRBV9 with TRBJ2-7, with D maybe TRBD2 (6 bases). CDR1 and CDR2 from the germline V gene are SGDLS and YYNGEE. V lost 0 bases to trimming and J lost 4 bases, with 14 bases between them. This CDR3 is 15 amino acids long. In DNA, the CDR3 is TGTGCCAGCAGCGTAGCTCCGGGGGTAGGGTACGAGCAGTACTTC. As protein: CASSVAPGVGYEQYF.

The chain carries TRBV28 and TRBJ1-5; tentatively, D is TRBD1 (5 bases). Trimming took 7 bases from V and 8 from J, leaving 12 bases between them. Germline loops: CDR1 MDHEN, CDR2 SYDVKM. The CDR3 runs 12 residues. The DNA of the CDR3 is TGTGCCAGCACCCAAGGGGTGGAGCCCCAGCATTTT. It specifies CASTQGVEPQHF.

This rearrangement joins TRBV2 to TRBJ2-7, with 8 positions matching TRBD1. CDR3 length: 14 residues. In germline, CDR1 is SNHLY, CDR2 FYNNEI. V lost 6 bases to trimming and J lost 0 bases; unmatched junction nucleotides: 4. The CDR3 loop reads CASRFGTGSYEQYF. CDR3 DNA: TGTGCCAGCAGATTTGGGACAGGCTCCTACGAGCAGTACTTC.

Concerning this clone itself: This same CDR3 is encoded by further DNA sequences in the sample. The rearrangement joins TRBV6-5 to TRBJ1-5; D gene ambiguous. CDR1 and CDR2 (germline): MNHEY, SVGAGI. The CDR3 contains 12 residues. With 6 bases removed from V and 7 bases from J, the gap between germline ends came to 10 bases. CDR3 nucleotide sequence: TGTGCCAGCAGCTCCCCCGGGCAGCCCCAGCATTTT. Amino acid sequence: CASSSPGQPQHF.

This clone was detected once. This chain connects TRBV30 to TRBJ2-7, with D perhaps TRBD1 or TRBD2 (5 bases each). Trimming cost V 1 base and J 4 bases, with 14 bases left between them. The CDR3 sequence is 14 residues long. The germline V gene has CDR1 GTSNPN and CDR2 SVGIG (reference sequence). CDR3 loop: CAWSEGGGLYEQYF. As DNA, the CDR3 is TGTGCCTGGAGTGAAGGTGGGGGTCTATACGAGCAGTACTTC.

On this clone: This sample also contains other DNA sequences that code for the same CDR3. The gene calls are TRBV7-3 and TRBJ1-5; D call uncertain. The CDR3 has 13 residues. Trimming pared 4 bases from V and 3 bases from J, leaving 7 bases between. CDR1 and CDR2 from the germline V gene are SGHTA and FQGTGA. Here the CDR3 DNA reads TGTGCCAGCAGCTCCGGCCCCAATCAGCCCCAGCATTTT. Its translation is CASSSGPNQPQHF.

V and J are TRBV14 and TRBJ2-1, with 7 bases fitting TRBD1. Trimming cost V 5 bases and J 9 bases; bases outside gene matches: 10. The CDR3 loop spans 14 amino acids. The germline gives CDR1 SGHDN, CDR2 FVKESK. CDR3 region: CASSERTGSPEQFF. CDR3 nucleotide sequence: TGTGCCAGCAGCGAGCGGACAGGCTCTCCTGAGCAGTTCTTC.

The chain is built from TRBV27 and TRBJ2-3; TRBD1 aligns across 8 bases. The CDR3 has 15 amino acids. CDR1 is MNHEY, CDR2 SMNVEV, per germline (reference sequence). J lost 5 bases, V lost 2 bases, and 6 bases had no gene match. The CDR3 is CASSLTQGAGDTQYF. Here the CDR3 DNA reads TGTGCCAGCAGTTTAACCCAGGGGGCTGGAGATACGCAGTATTTT.

The chain joins TRBV6-1 to TRBJ1-4, with 7 positions matching TRBD1. V gave up 4 bases and J gave up 7 bases; unmatched junction bases: 9. Germline assignment: CDR1 MNHNS and CDR2 SASEGT. The CDR3 contains 15 residues. The CDR3 nucleotides are TGTGCCAGCAGTGGTAGACAGGGATACATTGAAAAACTGTTTTTT. Residues: CASSGRQGYIEKLFF.

The rearrangement joins TRBV28 to TRBJ2-3, with D unresolved. Trimming cost V 4 bases and J 11 bases, with 19 bases left between them. This CDR3 spans 14 amino acids. CDR1 and CDR2 (germline): MDHEN, SYDVKM. Here the CDR3 DNA reads TGTGCCAGCAGTTCTGGTTCCGCCAAGCGTGGGCAGTATTTT. Protein sequence: CASSSGSAKRGQYF.

V usage is TRBV2 and J usage is TRBJ2-2, with a weak D call TRBD2 (6 bases). The CDR3 is 17 residues long. The ends were cut back, 2 bases at V and 4 bases at J, with 17 bases in the middle. Per germline, CDR1 SNHLY and CDR2 FYNNEI. Written as DNA, the CDR3 is TGTGCCAGCAGTGAATTGGTTCGGGGACTGAGCACCGGGGAGCTGTTTTTT. Translation gives CASSELVRGLSTGELFF.

The V and J genes are TRBV29-1 and TRBJ2-3; no clear D. Germline CDR1 is SQVTM and CDR2 is ANQGSEA. The CDR3 length is 12 residues. V was cut by 2 bases and J by 4 bases, with 7 bases left in between. This chain's CDR3 is CSVEKVPDTQYF. The CDR3 nucleotides are TGCAGCGTTGAAAAAGTCCCAGATACGCAGTATTTT.

This sequence joins TRBV5-1 and TRBJ2-6, with a possible D match to TRBD1 (5 bases). The CDR3 totals 16 residues. Trimming left V 2 bases short and J 4 bases short, with 13 bases between. In germline, CDR1 is SGHRS, CDR2 YFSETQ. The DNA for the CDR3 is TGCGCCAGCAGCTTACCACAGGATTCCGGGGCCAACGTCCTGACTTTC. Amino acid sequence: CASSLPQDSGANVLTF.

The chain joins TRBV7-9 to TRBJ1-1; TRBD1 might be the D (6 bases). The CDR3 is 12 amino acids. V was pared by 3 bases and J by 10 bases, with 12 bases between. CDR1 is SEHNR, CDR2 FQNEAQ, per germline (reference sequence). The CDR3, as DNA: TGTGCCAGCAGCTTTTTGGACAGTTCAGCTTTCTTT. It yields the protein CASSFLDSSAFF.

V usage is TRBV18 and J usage is TRBJ2-7, with 9 bases fitting TRBD2. J gave up 4 bases and V 5 bases, and 6 bases lay outside the gene matches. This CDR3 contains 14 residues. Per the germline V gene, CDR1 is KGHSH and CDR2 is LQKENI. The CDR3 loop is CASSSGTSPYEQYF. The DNA for the CDR3 is TGTGCCAGCTCATCCGGGACTAGCCCGTACGAGCAGTACTTC.

The J gene is TRBJ2-3, the V gene TRBV9; the D is unclear. CDR1 and CDR2 from the germline V gene are SGDLS and YYNGEE. V gave up 1 base and J gave up 5 bases, with 8 bases separating them. The CDR3 has 13 residues. The CDR3 bases are TGTGCCAGCAGCGTAACCGACCTAGATACGCAGTATTTT. Translation gives CASSVTDLDTQYF.

The chain uses TRBV9 and TRBJ2-3; TRBD2 matches at 10 bases. V lost 2 bases to trimming and J lost 1 base; unmatched junction nucleotides: 7. CDR3 size: 17 residues. From germline, CDR1 is SGDLS and CDR2 YYNGEE. Here the CDR3 DNA reads TGTGCCAGCAGCGTCGCCTCTAGCGGGAGCGGCACAGATACGCAGTATTTT. Residues: CASSVASSGSGTDTQYF.

This rearrangement joins TRBV9 to TRBJ2-7; 8 bases line up with TRBD2. Germline loops: CDR1 SGDLS, CDR2 YYNGEE. This CDR3 is built from 15 residues. J was trimmed by 7 bases and V by 4 bases; bases with no gene match: 13. In nucleotides, the CDR3 is TGTGCCAGCAGCAGGGGACTAGTCTCGACGAGGGAGCAGTACTTC. Translated: CASSRGLVSTREQYF.

The chain combines TRBV10-3 with TRBJ1-4; 7 bases align to TRBD1. The CDR3 sequence is 14 residues long. Germline V CDR1 and CDR2: ENHRY, SYGVKD. V gave up 4 bases and J gave up 6 bases; unmatched junction bases: 5. The CDR3 DNA reads as TGTGCCATCAGTGTTTCAGGGGGTTATGAAAAACTGTTTTTT. As protein: CAISVSGGYEKLFF.